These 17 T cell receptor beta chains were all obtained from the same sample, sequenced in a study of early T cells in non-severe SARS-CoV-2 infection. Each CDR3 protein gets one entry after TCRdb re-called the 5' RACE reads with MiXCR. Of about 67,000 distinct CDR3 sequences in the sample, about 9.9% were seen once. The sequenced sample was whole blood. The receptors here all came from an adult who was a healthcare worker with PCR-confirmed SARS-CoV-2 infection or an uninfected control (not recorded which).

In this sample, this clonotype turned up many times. CDR3 in amino acids: CASSLALIGLSGIGDEQYF. DNA of the CDR3: TGTGCCAGCAGCTTAGCGCTAATTGGCTTAAGCGGGATAGGGGACGAGCAGTACTTC. The rearrangement uses TRBV7-9 and TRBJ2-7; 7 bases match TRBD2. Germline V gene lookup returns CDR1 SEHNR and CDR2 FQNEAQ (reference sequence). The V and J ends lost 0 bases and 5 bases, in that order; junction bases with no gene match: 19. The CDR3 is 19 amino acids.

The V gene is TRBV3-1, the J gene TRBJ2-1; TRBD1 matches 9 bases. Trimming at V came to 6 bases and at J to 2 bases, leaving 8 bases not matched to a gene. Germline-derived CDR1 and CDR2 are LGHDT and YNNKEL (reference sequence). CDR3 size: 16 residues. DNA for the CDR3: TGTGCCAGCAGTGCGGGACAGGGCCATACCTACAATGAGCAGTTCTTC. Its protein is CASSAGQGHTYNEQFF.

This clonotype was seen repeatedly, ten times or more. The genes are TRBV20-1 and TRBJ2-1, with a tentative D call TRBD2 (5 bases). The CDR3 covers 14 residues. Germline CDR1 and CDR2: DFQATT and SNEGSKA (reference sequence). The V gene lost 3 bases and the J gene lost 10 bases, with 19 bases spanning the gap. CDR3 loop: CSASRLASIWEQFF. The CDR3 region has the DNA TGCAGTGCTAGCAGGCTAGCTTCGATTTGGGAGCAGTTCTTC.

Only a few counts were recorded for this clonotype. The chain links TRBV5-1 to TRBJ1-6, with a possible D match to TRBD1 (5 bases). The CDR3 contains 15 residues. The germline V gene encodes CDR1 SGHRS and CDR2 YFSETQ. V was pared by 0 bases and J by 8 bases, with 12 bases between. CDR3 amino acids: CASSLASRVDSPLHF. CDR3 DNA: TGCGCCAGCAGCTTGGCTTCCAGGGTCGATTCACCCCTCCACTTT.

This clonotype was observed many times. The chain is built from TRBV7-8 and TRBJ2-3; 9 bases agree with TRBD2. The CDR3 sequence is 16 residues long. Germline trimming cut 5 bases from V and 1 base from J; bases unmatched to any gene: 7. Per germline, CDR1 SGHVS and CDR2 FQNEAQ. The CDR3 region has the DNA TGTGCCAGCAGCCCCATAGCGGGAGAGGGCACAGATACGCAGTATTTT. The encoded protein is CASSPIAGEGTDTQYF.

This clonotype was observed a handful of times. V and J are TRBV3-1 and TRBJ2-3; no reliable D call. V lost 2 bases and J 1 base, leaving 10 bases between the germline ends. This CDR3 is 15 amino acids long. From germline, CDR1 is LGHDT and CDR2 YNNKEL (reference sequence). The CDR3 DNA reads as TGTGCCAGCAGCCAATCCAGTTTGGGCACAGATACGCAGTATTTT. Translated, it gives CASSQSSLGTDTQYF.

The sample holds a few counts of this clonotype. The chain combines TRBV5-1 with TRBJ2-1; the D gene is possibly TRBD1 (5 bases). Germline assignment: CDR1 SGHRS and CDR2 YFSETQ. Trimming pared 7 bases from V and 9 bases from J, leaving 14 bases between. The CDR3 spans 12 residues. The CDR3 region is CASGASRGEQFF. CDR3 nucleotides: TGCGCCAGCGGGGCTAGTAGGGGTGAGCAGTTCTTC.

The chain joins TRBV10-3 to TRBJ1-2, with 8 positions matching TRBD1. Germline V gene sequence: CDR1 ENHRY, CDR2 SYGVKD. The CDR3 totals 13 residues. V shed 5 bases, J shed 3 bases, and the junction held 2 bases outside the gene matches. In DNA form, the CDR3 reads TGTGCCATCAGTTCGACAGGGGACTATGGCTACACCTTC. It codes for CAISSTGDYGYTF.

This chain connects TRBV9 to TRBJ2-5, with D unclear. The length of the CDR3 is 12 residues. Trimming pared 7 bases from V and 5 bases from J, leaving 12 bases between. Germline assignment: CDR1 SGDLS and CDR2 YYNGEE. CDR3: CASVDSWETQYF. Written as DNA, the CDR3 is TGTGCCAGCGTAGACTCTTGGGAGACCCAGTACTTC.

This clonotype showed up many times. CDR3 residues: CASSLGSQGETQYF. The CDR3 DNA reads TGTGCCAGCAGCTTAGGGAGTCAAGGGGAGACCCAGTACTTC. The V and J genes are TRBV7-6 and TRBJ2-5; D call uncertain. CDR3 size: 14 residues. Germline CDR1 is SGHVS and CDR2 is FNYEAQ. V shed 1 base and J shed 5 bases, with 11 bases lying between them.

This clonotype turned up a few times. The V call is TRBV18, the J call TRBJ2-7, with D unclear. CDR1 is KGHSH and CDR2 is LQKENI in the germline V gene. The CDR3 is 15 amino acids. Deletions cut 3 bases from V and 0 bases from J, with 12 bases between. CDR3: CASSPGFQNSYEQYF. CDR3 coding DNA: TGTGCCAGCTCACCGGGATTCCAAAACTCCTACGAGCAGTACTTC.

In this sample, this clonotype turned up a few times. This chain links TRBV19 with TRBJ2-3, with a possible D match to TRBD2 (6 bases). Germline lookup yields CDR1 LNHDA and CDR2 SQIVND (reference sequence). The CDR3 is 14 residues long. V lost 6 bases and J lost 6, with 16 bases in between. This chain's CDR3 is CASRLRGGIDTQYF. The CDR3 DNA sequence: TGTGCCAGTAGATTAAGAGGAGGGATCGATACGCAGTATTTT.

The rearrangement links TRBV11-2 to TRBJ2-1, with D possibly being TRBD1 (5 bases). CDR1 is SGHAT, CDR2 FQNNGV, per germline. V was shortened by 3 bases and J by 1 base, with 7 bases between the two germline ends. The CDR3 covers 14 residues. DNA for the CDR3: TGTGCCAGCAGCTTCAGGGTTTCCTACAATGAGCAGTTCTTC. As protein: CASSFRVSYNEQFF.

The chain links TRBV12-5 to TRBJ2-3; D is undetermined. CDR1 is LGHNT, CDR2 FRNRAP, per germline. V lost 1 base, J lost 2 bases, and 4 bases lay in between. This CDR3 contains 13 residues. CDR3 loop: CASGLGLTDTQYF. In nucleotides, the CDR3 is TGTGCTAGTGGTTTGGGCCTCACAGATACGCAGTATTTT.

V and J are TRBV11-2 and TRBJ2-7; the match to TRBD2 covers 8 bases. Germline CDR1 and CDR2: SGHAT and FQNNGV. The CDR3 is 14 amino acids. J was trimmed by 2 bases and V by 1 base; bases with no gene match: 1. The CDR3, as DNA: TGTGCCAGCAGCTTAGCGGGAGGGGCCTACGAGCAGTACTTC. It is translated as CASSLAGGAYEQYF. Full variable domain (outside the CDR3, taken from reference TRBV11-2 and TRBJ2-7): EAGVAQSPRYKIIEKRQSVAFWCNPISGHATLYWYQQILGQGPKLLIQFQNNGVVDDSQLPKDRFSAERLKGVDSTLKIQPAKLEDSAVYLCASSLAGGAYEQYFGPGTRLTVT.

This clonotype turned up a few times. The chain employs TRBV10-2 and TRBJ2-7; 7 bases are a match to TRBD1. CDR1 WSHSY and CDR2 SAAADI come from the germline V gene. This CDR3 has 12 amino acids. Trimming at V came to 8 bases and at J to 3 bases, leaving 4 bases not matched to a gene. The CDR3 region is CASGDSHYEQYF. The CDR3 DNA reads TGCGCCAGCGGGGACAGCCACTACGAGCAGTACTTC.

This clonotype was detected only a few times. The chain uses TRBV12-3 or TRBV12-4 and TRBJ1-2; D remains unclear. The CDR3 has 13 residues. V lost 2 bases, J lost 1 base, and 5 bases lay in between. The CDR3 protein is CASSLLSNYGYTF. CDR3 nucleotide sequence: TGTGCCAGCAGTTTACTCAGTAACTATGGCTACACCTTC.